The 26 T cell receptor beta chains listed next were all sequenced from one sample in a study of blood T cell repertoires in COVID-19. The assay was immunoSEQ multiplex PCR, and TCRdb's table has in-frame clones only and misses some. The profile covers about 95,000 clones, with 87% appearing a single time and approximately 18% taken by the ten largest. The specimen was peripheral blood. All receptors come from a human donor in a cohort sampled during active COVID-19.

The genes are TRBV7-2 and TRBJ1-6; TRBD1 agrees at 8 bases. This CDR3 region has 15 residues. CDR1 is SGHTA and CDR2 is FQGNSA in the germline V gene. J was trimmed by 8 bases and V by 2 bases; bases with no gene match: 5. The CDR3 coding sequence is TGTGCCAGCAGCTTACAGGGGGCATTCGATTCACCCCTCCACTTT. It translates to CASSLQGAFDSPLHF.

The V gene is TRBV9, the J gene TRBJ2-3; 7 bases fit TRBD1. CDR3 length equals 19 residues. Per the germline V gene, CDR1 is SGDLS and CDR2 is YYNGEE. The trim removed 1 base at V and 6 bases at J, leaving 20 bases unmatched. For the CDR3, the DNA is TGTGCCAGCAGCGTACCCCCTCACGACAGGGCCATCCGGGTGGATACGCAGTATTTT. Amino acids: CASSVPPHDRAIRVDTQYF.

The V gene is TRBV4-2, the J gene TRBJ2-1; 8 bases are a match to TRBD2. The ends lost 1 base at V and 7 bases at J; junction bases unmatched: 6. The CDR3 spans 15 residues. Germline V gives CDR1 LGHNA, CDR2 YNFKEQ. CDR3 sequence (DNA): TGTGCCAGCAGCCAAGGGCCGGGGGGGCATAATGAGCAGTTCTTC. Protein: CASSQGPGGHNEQFF.

The rearrangement links TRBV6-6 to TRBJ2-7, with a possible D match to TRBD2 (6 bases). CDR3 length: 15 residues. Trimming left V 6 bases short and J 4 bases short, with 19 bases between. CDR1 MNHNY and CDR2 SVGAGI come from the germline V gene (reference sequence). CDR3 protein: CASSRSGLGGYEQYF. The CDR3 DNA reads TGTGCCAGCAGCAGGTCGGGTCTGGGGGGATACGAGCAGTACTTC.

CDR3 sequence reads: CASSFGTSFEQFF. As DNA, the CDR3 is TGTGCCAGCAGTTTTGGGACTTCTTTTGAGCAGTTCTTC. The chain is built from TRBV5-4 and TRBJ2-1; possibly TRBD2 for D (6 bases). Trimming cost V 5 bases and J 9 bases, with 15 bases left between them. CDR3 length equals 13 residues. Germline loops: CDR1 SGHNT, CDR2 YYREEE (reference sequence).

V usage is TRBV5-5 and J usage is TRBJ1-2, with TRBD1 identical over 7 bases. Germline trimming cut 4 bases from V and 4 bases from J; bases unmatched to any gene: 13. CDR3 length: 16 amino acids. CDR1 is SGHKS, CDR2 YYEKEE, per germline (reference sequence). The CDR3 is CASSLGGPKAVYGYTF. The CDR3 nucleotides read TGTGCCAGCAGCCTAGGGGGCCCCAAGGCCGTCTATGGCTACACCTTC.

The chain employs TRBV5-5 and TRBJ1-2; TRBD1 aligns across 12 bases. Trimming took 4 bases from V and 4 from J; bases not matched to a gene: 8. Germline-derived CDR1 and CDR2 are SGHKS and YYEKEE (reference sequence). CDR3 length: 16 residues. The DNA of the CDR3 is TGTGCCAGCAGCCGGGACAGGGGGCTACGGGGCTATGGCTACACCTTC. The encoded protein is CASSRDRGLRGYGYTF.

The rearrangement links TRBV19 to TRBJ1-2, with TRBD1 matching 8 bases. The CDR3 spans 12 residues. V lost 10 bases and J lost 1; bases outside the gene matches: 2. Germline values: CDR1 LNHDA, CDR2 SQIVND (reference sequence). The CDR3 loop is CATGQGNYGYTF. CDR3 DNA: TGTGCCACAGGACAGGGTAACTATGGCTACACCTTC.

This clone was seen more than once but under ten times. This sequence joins TRBV12-3 or TRBV12-4 and TRBJ1-3; D gene uncertain. V was shortened by 5 bases and J by 6 bases, with 8 bases between the two germline ends. The CDR3 runs 12 residues. This chain's CDR3 is CASSESLNTIYF. The CDR3, as DNA: TGTGCCAGCAGTGAGAGCCTAAACACCATATATTTT.

The rearrangement joins TRBV4-2 to TRBJ2-2; 10 nucleotides agree with TRBD2. Germline V CDR1 and CDR2: LGHNA, YNFKEQ. Unmatched junction bases numbered 9, after V lost 4 bases and J lost 1 base. CDR3 size: 18 residues. CDR3 DNA sequence: TGTGCCAGCAGCCGTAATAGCGGGGGGACCGAGAACACCGGGGAGCTGTTTTTT. It specifies CASSRNSGGTENTGELFF.

The gene calls are TRBV30 and TRBJ2-3; D may be TRBD2 (7 bases). CDR1 GTSNPN and CDR2 SVGIG come from the germline V gene (reference sequence). Trimming left V 0 bases short and J 0 bases short, with 10 bases between. The CDR3 has 15 amino acids. The CDR3 bases are TGTGCCTGGAGTGTGCGGGGGCCAAGCACAGATACGCAGTATTTT. Protein product: CAWSVRGPSTDTQYF.

This clone was recorded only once. The chain joins TRBV9 to TRBJ2-7; 9 nucleotides match TRBD2. Germline-derived CDR1 and CDR2 are SGDLS and YYNGEE. J lost 5 bases, V lost 5 bases, and 8 bases had no gene match. The CDR3 has 14 residues. CDR3 region: CASSPGTSKDEQYF. CDR3 DNA sequence: TGTGCCAGCAGTCCCGGGACTAGCAAGGACGAGCAGTACTTC.

The genes are TRBV27 and TRBJ2-7, with 9 bases aligning to TRBD1. Per the germline V gene, CDR1 is MNHEY and CDR2 is SMNVEV (reference sequence). This CDR3 has 13 amino acids. After removal of 6 bases from V and 4 bases from J, the junction contained 4 bases not matched to a gene. CDR3 sequence: CASSGTGSYEQYF. In nucleotides, the CDR3 is TGTGCCAGCAGCGGGACAGGGAGTTACGAGCAGTACTTC.

About this clone itself: A read error is likely, as this CDR3 ends without the conserved phenylalanine or tryptophan. It is unclear where the CDR3 begins or ends on the DNA, so no DNA is shown, and the CDR3 is as TCRdb lists it. The V gene is TRBV5-1, the J gene TRBJ2-7; the table names TRBD1, a call not compared with the DNA. Germline CDR1 is SGHRS and CDR2 is YFSETQ. The CDR3 is 12 amino acids long, termini counted. The CDR3: CASSSRETGDPH.

This clone has a count of ten or more. V and J are TRBV30 and TRBJ1-6; no reliable D call. Deletions cut 1 base from V and 7 bases from J, with 8 bases between. Germline values: CDR1 GTSNPN, CDR2 SVGIG (reference sequence). This CDR3 has 13 residues. As DNA, the CDR3 is TGTGCCTGGAGTGAAACAGACAATTCACCCCTCCACTTT. It yields the protein CAWSETDNSPLHF.

Worth noting for this clone: In the same sample, other DNA sequences code for this CDR3. V and J are TRBV7-2 and TRBJ2-3; 10 bases are a match to TRBD2. The CDR3 is 14 amino acids. Germline lookup yields CDR1 SGHTA and CDR2 FQGNSA. V lost 1 base and J lost 6; bases outside the gene matches: 1. CDR3 loop: CASSLGAGGDTQYF. The DNA for the CDR3 is TGTGCCAGCAGCTTAGGAGCGGGGGGGGATACGCAGTATTTT.

This sequence joins TRBV12-3 or TRBV12-4 and TRBJ1-2, with D uncertain. The CDR3 extends over 12 amino acids. V was cut by 5 bases and J by 5 bases, with 9 bases left in between. CDR3 sequence: CASSEGGYGYTF. The CDR3 DNA reads as TGTGCCAGCAGTGAAGGAGGGTATGGCTACACCTTC.

There are a few counts of this clone. The V gene is TRBV5-8, the J gene TRBJ1-2, with D maybe TRBD1 (6 bases). The germline CDR1 and CDR2 sequences are SGHTS and YDEGEE. This CDR3 is 15 amino acids long. Trimming shortened V by 5 bases and J by 0 bases, and 14 bases separated the two germline ends. CDR3 residues: CASRPGTLTNYGYTF. The CDR3 nucleotides are TGTGCCAGCAGACCCGGGACACTGACTAACTATGGCTACACCTTC.

The chain recombines TRBV3-1 (or the pseudogene TRBV3-2) with TRBJ1-5; D not certain. CDR1 is LGHDT and CDR2 is YNNKEL in the germline V gene (reference sequence). This CDR3 contains 15 residues. Trimming stripped 5 bases from V and 1 base from J, with 12 bases between. The CDR3 reads CASSRGPSSNQPQHF. The DNA for the CDR3 is TGTGCCAGCAGCAGAGGTCCCTCGAGCAATCAGCCCCAGCATTTT.

The chain couples TRBV12-3 or TRBV12-4 to TRBJ1-1; possible D gene TRBD1, 5 bases. The germline V and J ends were trimmed by 6 bases and 11 bases, with 13 bases remaining between them. The CDR3 loop spans 11 amino acids. The CDR3 DNA sequence: TGTGCCAGCAGCTCAACAGGTCGGGCTTTCTTT. Translation: CASSSTGRAFF.

J is TRBJ2-1 and V is TRBV28, with 7 bases lining up with TRBD2. Germline V gene sequence: CDR1 MDHEN, CDR2 SYDVKM. Trimming removed 3 bases from V and 1 base from J; junction bases left unmatched: 15. CDR3 length: 19 residues. Here the CDR3 reads CASSFRGGLADGSYNEQFF. In DNA, the CDR3 is TGTGCCAGCAGTTTTCGTGGTGGGCTAGCGGATGGATCCTACAATGAGCAGTTCTTC.

The chain has TRBV5-1 and TRBJ1-2; 9 nucleotides match TRBD1. V lost 1 base, J lost 6 bases, and 7 bases stayed unmatched. Germline loops: CDR1 SGHRS, CDR2 YFSETQ. The CDR3 is 15 residues long. The CDR3 nucleotides are TGCGCCAGCAGCTTGAGCCCGGGACAGGGTGATGGCTACACCTTC. Protein sequence: CASSLSPGQGDGYTF.

CDR3 sequence reads: CASSLPGPSGITYEQYF. In DNA, the CDR3 is TGTGCCAGCTCCCTTCCCGGCCCTAGCGGCATAACCTACGAGCAGTACTTC. The chain joins TRBV18 to TRBJ2-7; 7 bases are a match to TRBD2. Germline loops: CDR1 KGHSH, CDR2 LQKENI. The J segment lost 2 bases and the V segment lost 6 bases, leaving 16 bases of the junction unmatched. CDR3 length: 17 residues.

The chain recombines TRBV27 with TRBJ1-5; the match to TRBD1 covers 8 bases. CDR3 length: 14 amino acids. Trimming cost V 6 bases and J 1 base; bases outside gene matches: 2. The germline CDR1 and CDR2 sequences are MNHEY and SMNVEV (reference sequence). CDR3 sequence (DNA): TGTGCCAGCAGCCAGGGGGCAAGCAATCAGCCCCAGCATTTT. This gives the protein CASSQGASNQPQHF.

The CDR3 region is CASSEAGGGAHNEQFF. As DNA, the CDR3 is TGTGCCAGCAGTGAAGCTGGCGGGGGGGCCCACAATGAGCAGTTCTTC. This chain connects TRBV6-1 to TRBJ2-1; TRBD2 agrees at 9 bases. The germline gives CDR1 MNHNS, CDR2 SASEGT. V lost 0 bases, J lost 5 bases, and 5 bases stayed unmatched. The CDR3 is made up of 16 amino acids.

The genes are TRBV10-3 and TRBJ1-2, with D perhaps TRBD1 (5 bases). Germline CDR1 and CDR2: ENHRY and SYGVKD. Trimming shortened V by 3 bases and J by 7 bases, and 15 bases separated the two germline ends. The CDR3 spans 14 residues. CDR3 protein: CAISEIGTGTGYTF. CDR3 nucleotide sequence: TGTGCCATCAGTGAAATCGGGACTGGGACTGGCTACACCTTC.